Listed below are T cell receptor beta chains from one sample, sequenced in a study of PD-L1 blockade in urothelial cancer. Method: immunoSEQ multiplex PCR; TCRdb's copy keeps in-frame clones and lacks some. Counted here are 43,000 or so clones, about 84% occurring once; the ten biggest clones make up under 20%. The sample in question was PBMCs, obtained around atezolizumab (anti-PD-L1) treatment. These receptors were taken from a man between 60 and 75 years old with urothelial cancer. Each CDR3 is given with its conserved first and last residue. Each record gives: CDR3 length, J gene, V gene, CDR3 protein.

cdr3_length: 16
j_call: TRBJ1-1
v_call: TRBV5-6
cdr3_aa: CASSFGVGQGTTEAFF

cdr3_length: 15
j_call: NA
v_call: TRBV5-1
cdr3_aa: CASSLGTASSYEQYF

cdr3_length: 15
j_call: TRBJ2-1
v_call: TRBV19
cdr3_aa: CASSMSRDRANEQFF

cdr3_length: 14
j_call: TRBJ1-2
v_call: TRBV7-9
cdr3_aa: CASSFSTGGYGYTF

cdr3_length: 14
j_call: TRBJ2-1
v_call: TRBV5-8
cdr3_aa: CASSKGQGRGEQFF

cdr3_length: 17
j_call: TRBJ1-1
v_call: TRBV13
cdr3_aa: CASSEEGTANMNTEAFF

cdr3_length: 16
j_call: TRBJ1-2
v_call: TRBV7-7
cdr3_aa: CASSLGDRGLNYGYTF

cdr3_length: 14
j_call: TRBJ2-5
v_call: TRBV9
cdr3_aa: CASSSGDHQETQYF

cdr3_length: 13
j_call: TRBJ1-2
v_call: TRBV5-6
cdr3_aa: CASSQIKEYGYTF

cdr3_length: 15
j_call: TRBJ2-7
v_call: TRBV5-4
cdr3_aa: CASSSGSGRGYEQYF

cdr3_length: 12
j_call: TRBJ1-5
v_call: TRBV19
cdr3_aa: CASSIGSQPQHF

cdr3_length: 14
j_call: TRBJ1-4
v_call: TRBV7-9
cdr3_aa: CASSLAERGEKLFF

cdr3_length: 15
j_call: TRBJ2-7
v_call: TRBV30
cdr3_aa: CAWSVRDSPYYEQYF

cdr3_length: 16
j_call: TRBJ1-2
v_call: TRBV19
cdr3_aa: CASSIASGTGNYGYTF

cdr3_length: 14
j_call: TRBJ1-3
v_call: TRBV19
cdr3_aa: CASRTGRSGNTIYF

cdr3_length: 16
j_call: TRBJ2-1
v_call: TRBV7-9
cdr3_aa: CASSHSGTSGAGEQFF

cdr3_length: 13
j_call: TRBJ2-4
v_call: TRBV6-1
cdr3_aa: CASSGTRGRAQYF

cdr3_length: 14
j_call: TRBJ1-1
v_call: TRBV18
cdr3_aa: CASSRGQPKTEAFF

cdr3_length: 15
j_call: TRBJ1-2
v_call: TRBV14
cdr3_aa: CASSQTTGALGGYTF

cdr3_length: 13
j_call: TRBJ1-2
v_call: TRBV2
cdr3_aa: CASNGMAGYGYTF

cdr3_length: 15
j_call: TRBJ1-3
v_call: TRBV7-2
cdr3_aa: CASSTTPGAGNTIYF

cdr3_length: 11
j_call: TRBJ1-1
v_call: TRBV19
cdr3_aa: CASSATGIAFF

cdr3_length: 16
j_call: TRBJ1-1
v_call: TRBV5-1
cdr3_aa: CASSLGPQPGESEAFF

cdr3_length: 14
j_call: TRBJ2-7
v_call: TRBV7-9
cdr3_aa: CASSSGQGAYEQYF

cdr3_length: 13
j_call: TRBJ1-2
v_call: TRBV7-6
cdr3_aa: CASSPRTGGRNTF

cdr3_length: 16
j_call: TRBJ1-1
v_call: TRBV28
cdr3_aa: CASSPLRGNDDTEAFF

cdr3_length: 14
j_call: TRBJ1-2
v_call: TRBV10-3
cdr3_aa: CAISVQGARDGYTF

cdr3_length: 14
j_call: TRBJ2-5
v_call: TRBV4-1
cdr3_aa: CASSQVGEQETQYF

cdr3_length: 15
j_call: TRBJ1-1
v_call: TRBV19
cdr3_aa: CASSIGAVLNTEAFF

cdr3_length: 13
j_call: TRBJ1-1
v_call: TRBV29-1
cdr3_aa: CSVKGQDNTEAFF

cdr3_length: 15
j_call: TRBJ1-1
v_call: TRBV9
cdr3_aa: CASSGARGMNTEAFF

cdr3_length: 15
j_call: TRBJ1-5
v_call: TRBV10-3
cdr3_aa: CAISPGTRRGEPQHF

cdr3_length: 18
j_call: TRBJ2-3
v_call: TRBV4-3
cdr3_aa: CASSQDMAGGPLTDTQYF

cdr3_length: 16
j_call: TRBJ1-5
v_call: TRBV19
cdr3_aa: CASSPRTGLNNQPQHF

cdr3_length: 12
j_call: TRBJ1-1
v_call: TRBV19
cdr3_aa: CASSPTNTEAFF

cdr3_length: 16
j_call: TRBJ2-7
v_call: TRBV6-5
cdr3_aa: CASSYSPGQGTNEQYF

cdr3_length: 14
j_call: TRBJ1-5
v_call: TRBV19
cdr3_aa: CASSTARINQPQHF

cdr3_length: 15
j_call: TRBJ2-1
v_call: TRBV5-1
cdr3_aa: CASRVSGTGIDEQFF

cdr3_length: 15
j_call: TRBJ1-1
v_call: TRBV11-2
cdr3_aa: CASSLGQGMWTEAFF

cdr3_length: 17
j_call: TRBJ2-6
v_call: TRBV7-8
cdr3_aa: CASSRAGQGKKGNVLTF

cdr3_length: 15
j_call: TRBJ2-7
v_call: TRBV27
cdr3_aa: CASSLVGGQSYEQYF

cdr3_length: 19
j_call: TRBJ2-1
v_call: TRBV7-9
cdr3_aa: CASSLGGLAGVRPYNEQFF

cdr3_length: 15
j_call: TRBJ1-5
v_call: TRBV4-3
cdr3_aa: CASSPFRTSNQPQHF

cdr3_length: 14
j_call: TRBJ2-1
v_call: TRBV4-1
cdr3_aa: CATRQGFRNNEQFF